This T cell receptor (beta chain) emerged from a study of OX40 agonist ivuxolimab in advanced cancers. The assay was immunoSEQ multiplex PCR, and TCRdb's table has in-frame clones only and misses some. The table includes 23,000 or so clones, roughly 84% detected once. Autoimmune disease history or systemic immunosuppression led to patient exclusion. Per the germline V gene, CDR1 is SNHLY and CDR2 is FYNNEI. The V gene lost 4 bases and the J gene lost 0 bases, with 9 bases spanning the gap. The CDR3 consists of 15 residues. The origin of this receptor is an adult with an advanced solid tumor such as melanoma, head and neck, liver or kidney cancer. V and J are TRBV2 and TRBJ2-2; D possibly corresponds to TRBD1 (5 bases). The sequenced sample was CD4+ or CD8+ T cells sorted from blood, obtained in a trial of the OX40 agonist ivuxolimab. CDR3 nucleotides: TGTGCCAGCAGTGGACAGCCCGCGAACACCGGGGAGCTGTTTTTT. It translates to CASSGQPANTGELFF.